This passage covers 10 T cell receptor beta chains from one sample sequenced in a study of T-cell memory formation after mild COVID-19. TCRdb re-analysed the 5' RACE reads in MiXCR, keeping a single row per CDR3 protein. The sample has fewer than 650,000 distinct CDR3 sequences, about 22% seen once. The material sequenced was PBMCs or a T cell subset sorted from them (not recorded which). Receptors originate from an adult woman who had mild COVID-19 (a few samples of this study predate the infection). Cell type and time point are not known.

This clonotype has only one observation. The chain links TRBV9 to TRBJ1-1; unclear D gene. Deletions cut 0 bases from V and 7 bases from J, with 22 bases between. The CDR3 consists of 17 residues. Germline values: CDR1 SGDLS, CDR2 YYNGEE. For the CDR3, the DNA is TGTGCCAGCAGCGTAGGGGTCGGTGTCGGCCTAGGTAGTGAAGCTTTCTTT. Translated, it gives CASSVGVGVGLGSEAFF.

The chain links TRBV11-2 to TRBJ1-2; tentatively, D is TRBD1 (5 bases). Germline values: CDR1 SGHAT, CDR2 FQNNGV. V dropped 2 bases and J dropped 4 bases, with 14 bases sitting between them. The length of the CDR3 is 15 residues. DNA of the CDR3: TGTGCCAGCAGCTTACTCGACCGGGACTCCTATGGCTACACCTTC. This codes for CASSLLDRDSYGYTF.

The J gene is TRBJ2-3, the V gene TRBV5-8, with D maybe TRBD1 (5 bases). Germline CDR1 is SGHTS and CDR2 is YDEGEE. V lost 0 bases, J lost 0 bases, and 11 bases lay in between. The CDR3 runs to 16 residues. The CDR3 sequence: CASSLGQLSSTDTQYF. CDR3 coding DNA: TGTGCCAGCAGCTTGGGACAGCTCTCTAGCACAGATACGCAGTATTTT. The entire variable domain, with the rest obtained from reference TRBV5-8 and TRBJ2-3, is as follows: EAGVTQSPTHLIKTRGQQATLRCSPISGHTSVYWYQQALGLGLQFLLWYDEGEERNRGNFPPRFSGRQFPNYSSELNVNALELEDSALYLCASSLGQLSSTDTQYFGPGTRLTVL.

This clonotype occurred a few times. This chain uses TRBV5-1 with TRBJ1-1; no reliable D call. The V end was cut by 4 bases, the J end by 1 base, with 14 bases between. The CDR3 extends over 15 amino acids. Germline values: CDR1 SGHRS, CDR2 YFSETQ. The DNA of the CDR3 is TGCGCCAGCAGCCTTACCCGGGCAGGGAACACTGAAGCTTTCTTT. It codes for CASSLTRAGNTEAFF.

This clonotype has just a few counts. The J gene is TRBJ1-2, the V gene TRBV5-1; possible D gene TRBD1, 6 bases. The CDR3 spans 15 residues. V was shortened by 4 bases and J by 2 bases, with 15 bases between the two germline ends. Germline CDR1 and CDR2: SGHRS and YFSETQ. Here the CDR3 DNA reads TGCGCCAGCAGCCCGGCGGGGGCTTCCAACTATGGCTACACCTTC. Protein product: CASSPAGASNYGYTF.

The V gene is TRBV12-3 or TRBV12-4, the J gene TRBJ2-5, with 14 positions matching TRBD2. The V segment lost 6 bases and the J segment 5 bases; nucleotides outside the gene matches: 5. The CDR3 is 15 amino acids. As DNA, the CDR3 is TGTGCCAGCAGCCGCCGACTAGCGGGGGGGGAGACCCAGTACTTC. Translating it yields CASSRRLAGGETQYF.

V is TRBV5-4 and J is TRBJ2-1, with TRBD2 identical over 10 bases. The V segment lost 2 bases and the J segment 3 bases; nucleotides outside the gene matches: 5. This CDR3 is 16 amino acids long. The V gene's germline CDR1 is SGHNT and CDR2 YYREEE (reference sequence). Here the CDR3 DNA reads TGTGCCAGCAGCTTAACCTGGACTAGCGGCTACAATGAGCAGTTCTTC. It yields the protein CASSLTWTSGYNEQFF.

The table lists this clonotype with a few counts. The gene calls are TRBV15 and TRBJ1-2; 7 positions agree with TRBD1. The CDR3 spans 15 residues. Germline V gives CDR1 LNHNV, CDR2 YYDKDF (reference sequence). The V and J ends lost 4 bases and 8 bases, in that order; junction bases with no gene match: 13. Here the CDR3 reads CATSIHRGSPSGYTF. CDR3 nucleotide sequence: TGTGCCACCAGCATCCACAGGGGCTCCCCAAGCGGCTACACCTTC. The full variable domain, with the rest looked up from reference TRBV15 and TRBJ1-2, is DAMVIQNPRYQVTQFGKPVTLSCSQTLNHNVMYWYQQKSSQAPKLLFHYYDKDFNNEADTPDNFQSRRPNTSFCFLDIRSPGLGDTAMYLCATSIHRGSPSGYTFGSGTRLTVV.

This clonotype was found a few times. The chain combines TRBV4-3 with TRBJ1-2; D gene uncertain. Germline V gives CDR1 LGHNA, CDR2 YSLEER. Between the trimmed V and J ends, which lost 2 bases and 8 bases, there was a span of 15 bases. This CDR3 region has 14 residues. This CDR3 reads CASSQNLGRSGYTF. The DNA for the CDR3 is TGCGCCAGCAGCCAAAATCTGGGGAGGTCGGGCTACACCTTC.

This rearrangement joins TRBV5-1 to TRBJ2-7; D might be TRBD1 or TRBD2, each matching 5 bases. The ends were cut back, 5 bases at V and 4 bases at J, with 13 bases in the middle. This CDR3 has 13 residues. The germline V gene encodes CDR1 SGHRS and CDR2 YFSETQ. CDR3 region: CASRLLEGYEQYF. In DNA, the CDR3 is TGCGCCAGCAGGCTCCTCGAGGGGTACGAGCAGTACTTC. Using reference TRBV5-1 and TRBJ2-7 for the parts outside the CDR3, the full variable domain is KAGVTQTPRYLIKTRGQQVTLSCSPISGHRSVSWYQQTPGQGLQFLFEYFSETQRNKGNFPGRFSGRQFSNSRSEMNVSTLELGDSALYLCASRLLEGYEQYFGPGTRLTVT.